This is a list of T cell receptor beta chains from one sample in a study of blood T cell repertoires in COVID-19. Measured with immunoSEQ multiplex PCR; TCRdb has only the in-frame clones, and not every one. The data hold some 140,000 clones, with roughly 80% observed a single time. Sequencing was performed on PBMCs or T cells enriched from blood (not recorded which). The receptors stem from a man aged 35-49 years with acute COVID-19. CDR3s include the opening cysteine and the closing phenylalanine or tryptophan. A D gene is named only where the DNA matches it firmly. Only part of the rows carry a size: once, few, many, or a class if the clone is expanded.

CDR3 DNA: TGTGCCTGGAGTGGGGGACAGGGCAAATACTACAATGAGCAGTTCTTC; CDR3 protein: CAWSGGQGKYYNEQFF; D gene: TRBD1; V gene: TRBV30; clone size: NA; J gene: TRBJ2-1
CDR3 DNA: TGTGCCAGCAGCGGGGTGGGGACAGGGAGTTCCGGCTACACCTTC; CDR3 protein: CASSGVGTGSSGYTF; D gene: TRBD1; V gene: TRBV27; clone size: few; J gene: TRBJ1-2
CDR3 DNA: TGTGCCAGCAGTTTCATCACCGGGGAGCTGTTTTTT; CDR3 protein: CASSFITGELFF; D gene: NA; V gene: TRBV27; clone size: NA; J gene: TRBJ2-2
CDR3 DNA: TGTGCCAGCAGCCCCCCCGGAGGGGCAAGCACAGATACGCAGTATTTT; CDR3 protein: CASSPPGGASTDTQYF; D gene: NA; V gene: TRBV28; clone size: NA; J gene: TRBJ2-3
CDR3 DNA: TGTGCCAGTAGTGCCCCGGAGTCCTATGGCTACACCTTC; CDR3 protein: CASSAPESYGYTF; D gene: NA; V gene: TRBV19; clone size: NA; J gene: TRBJ1-2
CDR3 DNA: TGCGCCAGCAGCGACGGCGGATGGGAAAAACTGTTTTTT; CDR3 protein: CASSDGGWEKLFF; D gene: NA; V gene: TRBV5-1; clone size: NA; J gene: TRBJ1-4
CDR3 DNA: TGTGCCAGCACTAGGACTAGCGGGATGTACGAGCAGTACTTC; CDR3 protein: CASTRTSGMYEQYF; D gene: TRBD2; V gene: TRBV11-2; clone size: NA; J gene: TRBJ2-7
CDR3 DNA: TGTGCCAGCAGTTACTCAAGGCCCAGGACAGGCCAGCCCCAGCATTTT; CDR3 protein: CASSYSRPRTGQPQHF; D gene: TRBD1; V gene: TRBV6-5; clone size: once; J gene: TRBJ1-5
CDR3 DNA: TGTGCCAGCAGTACCCCTCCCGTCGGCTACGAGCAGTACTTC; CDR3 protein: CASSTPPVGYEQYF; D gene: NA; V gene: TRBV6-5; clone size: NA; J gene: TRBJ2-7
CDR3 DNA: TGTGCCAGCAGCTTAGGGCAGGGGGCCTTGCAGCCCCAGCATTTT; CDR3 protein: CASSLGQGALQPQHF; D gene: TRBD1; V gene: TRBV7-9; clone size: few; J gene: TRBJ1-5
CDR3 DNA: TGTGCCATCAGTGATACGGGGGGCGGGAGGCTGAGCTTGGGGCAGTACTTC; CDR3 protein: CAISDTGGGRLSLGQYF; D gene: TRBD2; V gene: TRBV10-3; clone size: NA; J gene: TRBJ2-7
CDR3 DNA: TGTGCCTGGAGTGCGCTGACAGGCACTATGAACACTGAAGCTTTCTTT; CDR3 protein: CAWSALTGTMNTEAFF; D gene: NA; V gene: TRBV30; clone size: NA; J gene: TRBJ1-1
CDR3 DNA: TGTGCCAGCAGCGCTTCTAGCACTGAAGCTTTCTTT; CDR3 protein: CASSASSTEAFF; D gene: NA; V gene: TRBV7-6; clone size: few; J gene: TRBJ1-1
CDR3 DNA: TGCGCCAGCAGCCCCCAAGCGGGGGGGCATGCCGAGCAGTACTTC; CDR3 protein: CASSPQAGGHAEQYF; D gene: TRBD2; V gene: TRBV4-1; clone size: NA; J gene: TRBJ2-7
CDR3 DNA: TGTGCCACCAGCCCCCAAAAAAGCTCAAATGAGCAGTTCTTC; CDR3 protein: CATSPQKSSNEQFF; D gene: NA; V gene: TRBV15; clone size: NA; J gene: TRBJ2-1
CDR3 DNA: TGTGCCAGCAGTTCTCAGAAGCGGGAGCCCTCCTACGAGCAGTACTTC; CDR3 protein: CASSSQKREPSYEQYF; D gene: TRBD2; V gene: TRBV6-2/TRBV6-3; clone size: once; J gene: TRBJ2-7
CDR3 DNA: TGTGCCAGTAGCCCCTCGGGGTCCTCCTACAATGAGCAGTTCTTC; CDR3 protein: CASSPSGSSYNEQFF; D gene: NA; V gene: TRBV19; clone size: NA; J gene: TRBJ2-1
CDR3 DNA: TGTGCCAGCAGCTTAGTAGGGGATGGCACTGAAGCTTTCTTT; CDR3 protein: CASSLVGDGTEAFF; D gene: NA; V gene: TRBV7-2; clone size: NA; J gene: TRBJ1-1
CDR3 DNA: TGTGCCACCAGCAGAGGGTCCGGGAAAAACATTCAGTACTTC; CDR3 protein: CATSRGSGKNIQYF; D gene: NA; V gene: TRBV15; clone size: NA; J gene: TRBJ2-4
CDR3 DNA: TGTGCCAGCAGCCCCTTAGGGGCAACCAAACCTTCCTACGAGCAGTACTTC; CDR3 protein: CASSPLGATKPSYEQYF; D gene: NA; V gene: TRBV7-9; clone size: NA; J gene: TRBJ2-7
CDR3 DNA: TGTGCCACCCGGGACAGGTCCATGAACACTGAAGCTTTCTTT; CDR3 protein: CATRDRSMNTEAFF; D gene: TRBD1; V gene: TRBV27; clone size: NA; J gene: TRBJ1-1
CDR3 DNA: TGTGCCAGCAGCTTGAGACCAACAGGGGGCAATCAGCCCCAGCATTTT; CDR3 protein: CASSLRPTGGNQPQHF; D gene: TRBD1; V gene: TRBV5-5; clone size: NA; J gene: TRBJ1-5
CDR3 DNA: TGTGCCAGCAGCTTATCCCCCGGTGGCAATGAGCAGTTCTTC; CDR3 protein: CASSLSPGGNEQFF; D gene: NA; V gene: TRBV7-2; clone size: NA; J gene: TRBJ2-1
CDR3 DNA: TGTGCCACCAGCAGAGCCAGCGGGAGCGGCACAGATACGCAGTATTTT; CDR3 protein: CATSRASGSGTDTQYF; D gene: TRBD2; V gene: TRBV15; clone size: NA; J gene: TRBJ2-3
CDR3 DNA: TGTGCCAGCAGCTTGGGTTCGGATCAGCCCCAGCATTTT; CDR3 protein: CASSLGSDQPQHF; D gene: NA; V gene: TRBV5-5; clone size: NA; J gene: TRBJ1-5
CDR3 DNA: TGTGCCAGCAGCTTAATCGGAGGGAATTGGGAGACCCAGTACTTC; CDR3 protein: CASSLIGGNWETQYF; D gene: NA; V gene: TRBV7-2; clone size: NA; J gene: TRBJ2-5
CDR3 DNA: TGCGCCAGCAAAATGACAGGGATGAACACTGAAGCTTTCTTT; CDR3 protein: CASKMTGMNTEAFF; D gene: TRBD1; V gene: TRBV5-1; clone size: NA; J gene: TRBJ1-1
CDR3 DNA: TGTGCCAGCACCGACAGAGATGTAAATTCACCCCTCCACTTT; CDR3 protein: CASTDRDVNSPLHF; D gene: NA; V gene: TRBV19; clone size: NA; J gene: TRBJ1-6
CDR3 DNA: TGTGCCAGCAGGGAGAATTTAGGGCGAGCGGGAGGGCCCCATGAGCAGTTCTTC; CDR3 protein: CASRENLGRAGGPHEQFF; D gene: TRBD2; V gene: TRBV27; clone size: NA; J gene: TRBJ2-1
CDR3 DNA: TGCAGTGCTAGTCAGGATAGCAATCAGCCCCAGCATTTT; CDR3 protein: CSASQDSNQPQHF; D gene: NA; V gene: TRBV20-1; clone size: NA; J gene: TRBJ1-5
CDR3 DNA: TGTGCCAGCAGCTTGGGACTAGCGAGCTACGAGCAGTACTTC; CDR3 protein: CASSLGLASYEQYF; D gene: TRBD2; V gene: TRBV9; clone size: NA; J gene: TRBJ2-7
CDR3 DNA: TGTGCCAGCAGCCCCGGACAGAGAGGGTCTGAAGCTTTCTTT; CDR3 protein: CASSPGQRGSEAFF; D gene: NA; V gene: TRBV28; clone size: NA; J gene: TRBJ1-1